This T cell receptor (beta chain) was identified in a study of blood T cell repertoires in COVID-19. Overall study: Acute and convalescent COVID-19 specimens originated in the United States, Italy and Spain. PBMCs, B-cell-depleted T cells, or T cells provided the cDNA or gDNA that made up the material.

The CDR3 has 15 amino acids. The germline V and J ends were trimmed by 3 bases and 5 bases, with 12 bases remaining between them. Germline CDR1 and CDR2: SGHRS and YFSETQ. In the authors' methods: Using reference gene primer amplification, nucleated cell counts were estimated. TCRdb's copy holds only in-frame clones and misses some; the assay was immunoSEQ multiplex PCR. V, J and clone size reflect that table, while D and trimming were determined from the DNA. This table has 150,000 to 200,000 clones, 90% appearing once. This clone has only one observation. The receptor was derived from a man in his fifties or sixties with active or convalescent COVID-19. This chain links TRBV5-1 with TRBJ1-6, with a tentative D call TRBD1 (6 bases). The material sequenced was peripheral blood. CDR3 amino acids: CASSSTGNNNSPLHF. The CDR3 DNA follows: TGCGCCAGCAGCTCTACAGGGAATAATAATTCACCCCTCCACTTT.